The clone carrying this TCR beta chain was seen only a few times. Its antigen is not known. TCRdb's table, derived via immunoSEQ multiplex PCR, lists solely in-frame clones and lacks some. The sample consists of some 140,000 clones, roughly 90% of them appearing once. This entry comes from a study of T cell responses to AZD1222 COVID-19 vaccine. V dropped 3 bases and J dropped 0 bases, with 15 bases sitting between them. Germline V gives CDR1 LGHNA, CDR2 YNFKEQ. CDR3 length: 16 residues. Study-wide points: The study sampled repertoires only after the peak T cell response.

The receptor was derived from an adult in good health. The V gene is TRBV4-2, the J gene TRBJ2-7; TRBD1 might be the D (7 bases). The specimen was peripheral blood, collected on day 0 of AZD1222 vaccination. CDR3 amino acids: CASSHGTGDSSYEQYF. DNA for the CDR3: TGTGCCAGCAGCCACGGAACGGGGGACAGCTCCTACGAGCAGTACTTC.